These T cell receptor beta chains were read from a single sample in a study of blood T cell repertoires in COVID-19. Measured with immunoSEQ multiplex PCR; TCRdb has only the in-frame clones, and not every one. The sample yields a few hundred thousand clones, 85% to 90% seen once. The sequenced sample consisted of PBMCs or T cells enriched from blood (not recorded which). The source of these receptors is a man younger than 40 who had recovered from COVID-19. Both conserved end residues are part of each CDR3. A D gene is named only where the DNA matches it firmly. Size is stated for part of the rows, as once, few or many counts, or as a class when the clone is expanded.

V gene: TRBV4-1; J gene: TRBJ2-3; clone size: NA; CDR3 length: 11; D gene: NA; CDR3 DNA: TGCGCCAGCAGCTTAACAGATACGCAGTATTTT; CDR3 protein: CASSLTDTQYF
V gene: TRBV2; J gene: TRBJ1-3; clone size: NA; CDR3 length: 17; D gene: NA; CDR3 DNA: TGTGCCAGCAGTGAAGAGTTCAGTCCGATACTAAGAAACACCATATATTTT; CDR3 protein: CASSEEFSPILRNTIYF
V gene: TRBV30; J gene: TRBJ1-5; clone size: NA; CDR3 length: 15; D gene: NA; CDR3 DNA: TGTGCCTGGACGAACCCGGACAGTGGAAATCAGCCCCAGCATTTT; CDR3 protein: CAWTNPDSGNQPQHF
V gene: TRBV11-2; J gene: TRBJ2-3; clone size: NA; CDR3 length: 16; D gene: NA; CDR3 DNA: TGTGCCAGCAGCTTATTGTCAGGGTTGGGTTCAGATACGCAGTATTTT; CDR3 protein: CASSLLSGLGSDTQYF
V gene: TRBV29-1; J gene: TRBJ2-7; clone size: NA; CDR3 length: 14; D gene: TRBD2; CDR3 DNA: TGCAGCGTGATGTCGGGGACTAGTATTACCGAGCAGTACTTC; CDR3 protein: CSVMSGTSITEQYF
V gene: TRBV4-2; J gene: TRBJ1-2; clone size: NA; CDR3 length: 12; D gene: NA; CDR3 DNA: TGTGCCAGCAGCCAAGATCGGTATGGCTACACCTTC; CDR3 protein: CASSQDRYGYTF
V gene: TRBV20-1; J gene: TRBJ2-7; clone size: NA; CDR3 length: 15; D gene: TRBD1; CDR3 DNA: TGCAGTGCTAGTAGCCGGACAGGGGCCTCCTACGAGCAGTACTTC; CDR3 protein: CSASSRTGASYEQYF
V gene: TRBV7-9; J gene: TRBJ2-5; clone size: once; CDR3 length: 15; D gene: TRBD1; CDR3 DNA: TGTGCCAGCAGCCTATCGACAGGGGGCGTTGAGACCCAGTACTTC; CDR3 protein: CASSLSTGGVETQYF
V gene: TRBV5-1; J gene: TRBJ1-5; clone size: NA; CDR3 length: 14; D gene: TRBD1; CDR3 DNA: TGCGCCAGCAGCTCCGGACAGGGGAGTCAGCCCCAGCATTTT; CDR3 protein: CASSSGQGSQPQHF
V gene: TRBV2; J gene: TRBJ1-1; clone size: once; CDR3 length: 14; D gene: NA; CDR3 DNA: TGTGCCAGCAGAGACACGCCCATGAACACTGAAGCTTTCTTT; CDR3 protein: CASRDTPMNTEAFF
V gene: TRBV9; J gene: TRBJ2-4; clone size: NA; CDR3 length: 14; D gene: NA; CDR3 DNA: TGTGCCAGCAGCGTTCAGCCGTCAGGAAACATTCAGTACTTC; CDR3 protein: CASSVQPSGNIQYF
V gene: TRBV9; J gene: TRBJ2-7; clone size: NA; CDR3 length: 15; D gene: TRBD1; CDR3 DNA: TGTGCCAGCAGCGCCTCGGGACAGGGCTCCAACGAGCAGTACTTC; CDR3 protein: CASSASGQGSNEQYF
V gene: TRBV4-2; J gene: TRBJ2-1; clone size: once; CDR3 length: 17; D gene: TRBD2; CDR3 DNA: TGTGCCAGCAGCCAAAACTTAGCTCCGGGGGGGCAAGGTGAGCAGTTCTTC; CDR3 protein: CASSQNLAPGGQGEQFF
V gene: TRBV4-1; J gene: TRBJ2-7; clone size: NA; CDR3 length: 15; D gene: NA; CDR3 DNA: TGCGCCAGCAGCCAAGACAGTTCAGGGCTCTACGAGCAGTACTTC; CDR3 protein: CASSQDSSGLYEQYF
V gene: TRBV19; J gene: TRBJ2-7; clone size: NA; CDR3 length: 16; D gene: TRBD2; CDR3 DNA: TGTGCCAGTAGTGCCATAACTAGCGGGAGCTCCTACGAGCAGTACTTC; CDR3 protein: CASSAITSGSSYEQYF
V gene: TRBV24-1; J gene: TRBJ2-2; clone size: few; CDR3 length: 15; D gene: TRBD2; CDR3 DNA: TGTGCCACCAGTGATTTAGCGGGGGACACCGGGGAGCTGTTTTTT; CDR3 protein: CATSDLAGDTGELFF
V gene: TRBV3-1/TRBV3-2; J gene: TRBJ2-3; clone size: NA; CDR3 length: 15; D gene: NA; CDR3 DNA: TGTGCCAGCAGCTCAACAGGGCTGGGCACAGATACGCAGTATTTT; CDR3 protein: CASSSTGLGTDTQYF
V gene: TRBV19; J gene: TRBJ2-5; clone size: NA; CDR3 length: 15; D gene: NA; CDR3 DNA: TGTGCCAGTAGTATTTTCAGGGGTCAGGGAGAGACCCAGTACTTC; CDR3 protein: CASSIFRGQGETQYF
V gene: TRBV29-1; J gene: TRBJ2-3; clone size: once; CDR3 length: 14; D gene: NA; CDR3 DNA: TGCAGCGTTGGGGGGGGCTATGACACAGATACGCAGTATTTT; CDR3 protein: CSVGGGYDTDTQYF
V gene: TRBV21-1; J gene: TRBJ2-7; clone size: NA; CDR3 length: 16; D gene: NA; CDR3 DNA: TGTGCCAGCAGCAAAGGGGATAGCGGGAGCTCCTACGAGCAGTACTTC; CDR3 protein: CASSKGDSGSSYEQYF
V gene: TRBV7-9; J gene: TRBJ1-1; clone size: NA; CDR3 length: 15; D gene: TRBD1; CDR3 DNA: TGTGCCAGCAGCAAGGGGGACAGGGTGAACACTGAAGCTTTCTTT; CDR3 protein: CASSKGDRVNTEAFF
V gene: TRBV7-2; J gene: TRBJ2-5; clone size: NA; CDR3 length: 13; D gene: TRBD1; CDR3 DNA: TGTGCCAGCAGCCCCAGGACAGGTGGGGGCCAGTACTTC; CDR3 protein: CASSPRTGGGQYF
V gene: TRBV5-6; J gene: TRBJ1-6; clone size: once; CDR3 length: 14; D gene: NA; CDR3 DNA: TGTGCCAGCAGCTTGATAGGAGAGGGTTCACCCCTCCACTTT; CDR3 protein: CASSLIGEGSPLHF
V gene: TRBV4-1; J gene: TRBJ2-7; clone size: NA; CDR3 length: 14; D gene: NA; CDR3 DNA: TGCGCCAGCAGCCAAGATCCAGGTTCCTACGAGCAGTACTTC; CDR3 protein: CASSQDPGSYEQYF
V gene: TRBV13; J gene: TRBJ1-6; clone size: NA; CDR3 length: 16; D gene: NA; CDR3 DNA: TGTGCCAGCAGCTTAGGCCTGGCGGGTGCGGACTCACCCCTCCACTTT; CDR3 protein: CASSLGLAGADSPLHF
V gene: TRBV5-1; J gene: TRBJ2-5; clone size: once; CDR3 length: 11; D gene: NA; CDR3 DNA: TGCGCCAGCAGCTTCGGAGAGACCCAGTACTTC; CDR3 protein: CASSFGETQYF
V gene: TRBV12-3/TRBV12-4; J gene: TRBJ2-7; clone size: NA; CDR3 length: 12; D gene: NA; CDR3 DNA: TGTGCCAGCAAAAGGGGGGGCTACGAGCAGTACTTC; CDR3 protein: CASKRGGYEQYF
V gene: TRBV11-2; J gene: TRBJ1-1; clone size: NA; CDR3 length: 14; D gene: TRBD1; CDR3 DNA: TGTGCCAGCAGCTTAGCAGGGGGCTTCACTGAAGCTTTCTTT; CDR3 protein: CASSLAGGFTEAFF
V gene: TRBV3-1/TRBV3-2; J gene: TRBJ2-1; clone size: NA; CDR3 length: 16; D gene: TRBD2; CDR3 DNA: TGTGCCAGCAGCCTACTAGCGGGAGGGCAGTACAATGAGCAGTTCTTC; CDR3 protein: CASSLLAGGQYNEQFF
V gene: TRBV12-3/TRBV12-4; J gene: TRBJ2-1; clone size: NA; CDR3 length: 13; D gene: NA; CDR3 DNA: TGTGCCAGCAGTTTGGCCGGGTTCAGTGAGCAGTTCTTC; CDR3 protein: CASSLAGFSEQFF
V gene: TRBV29-1; J gene: TRBJ2-7; clone size: NA; CDR3 length: 14; D gene: TRBD2; CDR3 DNA: TGCAGCGTTGAGCGGGCGGGGGGGGCCTACGAGCAGTACTTC; CDR3 protein: CSVERAGGAYEQYF
V gene: TRBV28; J gene: TRBJ2-1; clone size: NA; CDR3 length: 17; D gene: NA; CDR3 DNA: TGTGCCAGCAGTCCCCGCTTTTGGGCGCGGGGGCACAATGAGCAGTTCTTC; CDR3 protein: CASSPRFWARGHNEQFF